Each of the 5 T cell receptor beta chains below was sequenced from the same sample in a study of shared clonotypes between healthy human individuals (dated by TCRdb to 2019 to 2021). Library creation used the immunoSEQ multiplex PCR assay. The source is immuneACCESS, and TCRdb retained only in-frame sequences with V and J called. Part of the clones is not carried over; for the studies checked, unresolved V genes explain less than half of this, and the remainder is unexplained. The table for this sample lists 1,100,000 or so clones; roughly 74% of them were counted only once. The ten largest account for about 0.52% of the sample. Source material: memory CD4+ T cells from PBMCs. In light of the paper, this sample's cell subset or site label describes: CD45RA-negative fraction. All receptors derive from a man aged 18 to 30 in good health. Some clones in this sample may be carry-over from other donors' samples.

The CDR3 reads CASSYRTGLLRDGYTF. The CDR3, as DNA: TGTGCCAGCAGTTACCGGACAGGGTTACTCAGGGATGGCTACACCTTC. V and J are TRBV6-5 and TRBJ1-2; TRBD1 agrees at 8 bases. In germline, CDR1 is MNHEY, CDR2 SVGAGI. This CDR3 has 16 residues. Trimming at V came to 2 bases and at J to 6 bases, leaving 11 bases not matched to a gene.

This clone was counted between two and nine times. This specimen includes other DNA sequences encoding the same CDR3. As DNA, the CDR3 is TGCAGTGCAACAGAGAACACTGAAGCTTTCTTT. It encodes CSATENTEAFF. The rearrangement uses TRBV20-1 and TRBJ1-1; no clear D. Trimming removed 6 bases from V and 1 base from J, with 6 bases in between. The CDR3 is 11 residues long. Germline V gene sequence: CDR1 DFQATT, CDR2 SNEGSKA (reference sequence).

J is TRBJ1-1 and V is TRBV10-3; tentative D call: TRBD1 (5 bases). CDR3 size: 13 residues. V was shortened by 6 bases and J by 0 bases, with 8 bases between the two germline ends. Germline V CDR1 and CDR2: ENHRY, SYGVKD. CDR3 amino acids: CAIRPDMNTEAFF. The CDR3 DNA reads as TGTGCCATCAGGCCGGACATGAACACTGAAGCTTTCTTT.

The CDR3 is CASSILAGEGYEQYF. CDR3 DNA: TGCGCCAGCAGCATTTTAGCGGGAGAGGGTTACGAGCAGTACTTC. The V call is TRBV5-1, the J call TRBJ2-7; TRBD2 matches 9 bases. V gave up 4 bases and J gave up 4 bases; unmatched junction bases: 9. This CDR3 is 15 amino acids long. CDR1 and CDR2 from the germline V gene are SGHRS and YFSETQ.

The chain employs TRBV27 and TRBJ2-6; TRBD2 matches at 9 bases. The V gene's germline CDR1 is MNHEY and CDR2 SMNVEV (reference sequence). The trim removed 1 base at V and 1 base at J, leaving 11 bases unmatched. There are 20 residues in the CDR3. The CDR3 sequence: CASSLFAAGLAPSGANVLTF. In DNA form, the CDR3 reads TGTGCCAGCAGTTTATTCGCAGCCGGACTAGCGCCGTCTGGGGCCAACGTCCTGACTTTC.